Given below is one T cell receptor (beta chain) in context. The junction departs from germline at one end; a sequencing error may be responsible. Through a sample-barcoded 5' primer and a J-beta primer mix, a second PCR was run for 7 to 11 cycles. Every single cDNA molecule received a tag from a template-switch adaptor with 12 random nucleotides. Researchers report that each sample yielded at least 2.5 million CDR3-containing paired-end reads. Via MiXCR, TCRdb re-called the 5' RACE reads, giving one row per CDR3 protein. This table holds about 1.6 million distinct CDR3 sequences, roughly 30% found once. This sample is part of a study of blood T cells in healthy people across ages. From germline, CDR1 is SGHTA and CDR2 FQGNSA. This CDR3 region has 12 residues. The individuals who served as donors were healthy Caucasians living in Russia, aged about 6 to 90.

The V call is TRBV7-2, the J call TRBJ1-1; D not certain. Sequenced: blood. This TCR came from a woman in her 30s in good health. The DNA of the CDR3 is TGTGCCAGCATCCCCATGAACACTGTAGCTTTCTTT. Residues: CASIPMNTVAFF.